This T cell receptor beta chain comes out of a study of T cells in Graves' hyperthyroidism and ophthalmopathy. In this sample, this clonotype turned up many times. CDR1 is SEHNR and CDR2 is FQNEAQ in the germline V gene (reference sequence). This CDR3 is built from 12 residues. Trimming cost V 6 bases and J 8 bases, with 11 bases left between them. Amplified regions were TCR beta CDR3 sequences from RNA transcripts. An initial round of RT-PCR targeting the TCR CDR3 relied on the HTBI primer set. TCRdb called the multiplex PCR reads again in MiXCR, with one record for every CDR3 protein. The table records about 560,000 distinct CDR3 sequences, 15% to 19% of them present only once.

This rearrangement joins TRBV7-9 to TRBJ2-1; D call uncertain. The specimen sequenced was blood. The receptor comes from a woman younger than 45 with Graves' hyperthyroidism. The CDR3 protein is CASRLTGDEQFF. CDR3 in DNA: TGTGCCAGCAGATTAACTGGCGATGAGCAGTTCTTC.